This is a list of T cell receptor beta chains from one sample in a study of blood T cell repertoires in COVID-19. Here immunoSEQ multiplex PCR was the method, and the copy in TCRdb shows in-frame clones only, minus some. The sample consists of some 400,000 clones, about 80% of them appearing once. The sequencing sample was made of peripheral blood. The receptor set was obtained from a human donor with acute or convalescent COVID-19. The donor label of this sample is uncertain. CDR3s include the opening cysteine and the closing phenylalanine or tryptophan. D genes are given only for firm matches. The listing skips clone size in some rows; elsewhere it reads once, few, many or a size class.

d_gene: NA; abundance: NA; v_gene: TRBV7-6; j_gene: TRBJ2-2; CDR3aa: CASSRRAGAANTGELFF; CDR3nt: TGTGCCAGCAGCCGCCGGGCAGGGGCCGCGAACACCGGGGAGCTGTTTTTT
d_gene: TRBD1; abundance: once; v_gene: TRBV5-1; j_gene: TRBJ2-5; CDR3aa: CASSAGQGFRQETQYF; CDR3nt: TGCGCCAGCAGCGCGGGACAGGGTTTCCGCCAAGAGACCCAGTACTTC
d_gene: NA; abundance: NA; v_gene: TRBV10-3; j_gene: TRBJ2-4; CDR3aa: CATGLGAENIQYF; CDR3nt: TGTGCCACCGGCTTGGGGGCGGAAAACATTCAGTACTTC
d_gene: TRBD1; abundance: NA; v_gene: TRBV19; j_gene: TRBJ1-5; CDR3aa: CASSIGTVGNQPQHF; CDR3nt: TGTGCCAGTAGTATCGGGACAGTGGGAAATCAGCCCCAGCATTTT
d_gene: NA; abundance: once; v_gene: TRBV7-8; j_gene: TRBJ1-5; CDR3aa: CASRRSFNQPQHF; CDR3nt: TGTGCCAGCAGAAGGAGTTTCAATCAGCCCCAGCATTTT
d_gene: NA; abundance: NA; v_gene: TRBV30; j_gene: TRBJ2-3; CDR3aa: CAWSVKGADTQYF; CDR3nt: TGTGCCTGGAGTGTAAAGGGGGCAGATACGCAGTATTTT
d_gene: NA; abundance: NA; v_gene: TRBV5-1; j_gene: TRBJ1-6; CDR3aa: CASSLAPRDRSNSPLHF; CDR3nt: TGCGCCAGCAGCTTGGCTCCCAGGGATCGTAGTAATTCACCCCTCCACTTT
d_gene: TRBD1; abundance: NA; v_gene: TRBV7-8; j_gene: TRBJ1-1; CDR3aa: CASSFPVSGGNTEAFF; CDR3nt: TGTGCCAGCAGCTTCCCGGTTTCAGGGGGGAACACTGAAGCTTTCTTT
d_gene: TRBD2; abundance: once; v_gene: TRBV7-8; j_gene: TRBJ2-7; CDR3aa: CASSFTSASSYEQYF; CDR3nt: TGTGCCAGCAGCTTTACTAGCGCGTCATCCTACGAGCAGTACTTC
d_gene: TRBD1; abundance: few; v_gene: TRBV18; j_gene: TRBJ1-1; CDR3aa: CASSETGGNTEAFF; CDR3nt: TGTGCCAGCTCAGAAACAGGGGGGAACACTGAAGCTTTCTTT
d_gene: NA; abundance: NA; v_gene: TRBV11-1; j_gene: TRBJ1-1; CDR3aa: CASSLESRSNTEAFF; CDR3nt: TGTGCCAGCAGCTTAGAATCACGGTCCAACACTGAAGCTTTCTTT
d_gene: NA; abundance: NA; v_gene: TRBV30; j_gene: TRBJ1-3; CDR3aa: CALGGGGNTIYF; CDR3nt: TGTGCTTTAGGGGGGGGCGGAAACACCATATATTTT
d_gene: NA; abundance: NA; v_gene: TRBV9; j_gene: TRBJ2-1; CDR3aa: CASSVGDLAYNEQFF; CDR3nt: TGTGCCAGCAGCGTAGGGGACTTAGCCTACAATGAGCAGTTCTTC
d_gene: TRBD1; abundance: once; v_gene: TRBV6-5; j_gene: TRBJ1-4; CDR3aa: CASIEFGTGPQKLFF; CDR3nt: TGTGCCAGCATCGAATTTGGGACAGGCCCCCAAAAACTGTTTTTT
d_gene: TRBD1; abundance: NA; v_gene: TRBV3-1/TRBV3-2; j_gene: TRBJ1-4; CDR3aa: CASSQTGIREKLFF; CDR3nt: TGTGCCAGCAGCCAGACAGGGATCCGGGAAAAACTGTTTTTT
d_gene: NA; abundance: once; v_gene: TRBV18; j_gene: TRBJ2-7; CDR3aa: CASSPGRGADEQYF; CDR3nt: TGTGCCAGCTCACCGGGTAGGGGTGCAGACGAGCAGTACTTC
d_gene: TRBD2; abundance: NA; v_gene: TRBV5-4; j_gene: TRBJ2-1; CDR3aa: CASSFSSGGASRRQFF; CDR3nt: TGTGCCAGCAGCTTTAGTAGCGGGGGGGCCTCTCGTAGGCAGTTCTTC
d_gene: NA; abundance: NA; v_gene: TRBV2; j_gene: TRBJ2-3; CDR3aa: CASGGARTDTQYF; CDR3nt: TGTGCCAGCGGGGGGGCTCGCACAGATACGCAGTATTTT
d_gene: TRBD1; abundance: NA; v_gene: TRBV29-1; j_gene: TRBJ2-2; CDR3aa: CSVRTGSTGELFF; CDR3nt: TGCAGCGTGCGGACAGGCAGCACCGGGGAGCTGTTTTTT
d_gene: NA; abundance: NA; v_gene: TRBV2; j_gene: TRBJ1-3; CDR3aa: CANRQDSGNTIYF; CDR3nt: TGTGCCAATAGACAGGACTCTGGAAACACCATATATTTT
d_gene: NA; abundance: NA; v_gene: TRBV7-9; j_gene: TRBJ2-2; CDR3aa: CASSLLRLGAGELFF; CDR3nt: TGTGCCAGCAGCTTACTAAGATTGGGAGCCGGGGAGCTGTTTTTT
d_gene: NA; abundance: NA; v_gene: TRBV30; j_gene: TRBJ1-1; CDR3aa: CAWSPGVNTEAFF; CDR3nt: TGTGCCTGGAGTCCAGGGGTGAACACTGAAGCTTTCTTT
d_gene: TRBD1; abundance: NA; v_gene: TRBV7-9; j_gene: TRBJ1-1; CDR3aa: CASSITTGWRTEAFF; CDR3nt: TGTGCCAGCAGCATAACGACAGGGTGGAGGACTGAAGCTTTCTTT
d_gene: NA; abundance: NA; v_gene: TRBV19; j_gene: TRBJ2-2; CDR3aa: CASSIQGMNTGELFF; CDR3nt: TGTGCCAGTAGTATACAGGGTATGAACACCGGGGAGCTGTTTTTT
d_gene: TRBD2; abundance: NA; v_gene: TRBV7-9; j_gene: TRBJ2-1; CDR3aa: CASSPYSGRGNEQFF; CDR3nt: TGTGCCAGCAGCCCCTATAGCGGGAGGGGCAATGAGCAGTTCTTC
d_gene: TRBD1; abundance: NA; v_gene: TRBV11-3; j_gene: TRBJ2-5; CDR3aa: CASSLQGAGETQYF; CDR3nt: TGTGCCAGCAGCCTACAGGGGGCCGGGGAGACCCAGTACTTC
d_gene: NA; abundance: few; v_gene: TRBV2; j_gene: TRBJ1-1; CDR3aa: CASSEAWGPAFF; CDR3nt: TGTGCCAGCAGTGAAGCGTGGGGCCCGGCTTTCTTT
d_gene: NA; abundance: NA; v_gene: TRBV2; j_gene: TRBJ1-1; CDR3aa: CASIWELGTEAFF; CDR3nt: TGTGCCAGCATCTGGGAGTTGGGCACTGAAGCTTTCTTT
d_gene: TRBD1; abundance: NA; v_gene: TRBV6-6; j_gene: TRBJ1-5; CDR3aa: CASSYSGTGSNQPQHF; CDR3nt: TGTGCCAGCAGTTACTCCGGGACAGGGAGCAATCAGCCCCAGCATTTT
d_gene: TRBD1; abundance: NA; v_gene: TRBV11-2; j_gene: TRBJ1-1; CDR3aa: CASSLVTGVTEAFF; CDR3nt: TGTGCCAGCAGCTTAGTGACAGGGGTGACCGAAGCTTTCTTT
d_gene: NA; abundance: NA; v_gene: TRBV19; j_gene: TRBJ2-7; CDR3aa: CASSISRGEQYF; CDR3nt: TGTGCCAGTAGTATTAGTAGAGGTGAGCAGTACTTC
d_gene: TRBD1; abundance: once; v_gene: TRBV29-1; j_gene: TRBJ1-2; CDR3aa: CSVDGQGAVYGYTF; CDR3nt: TGCAGCGTTGATGGACAGGGGGCGGTTTACGGCTACACCTTC
d_gene: TRBD2; abundance: NA; v_gene: TRBV5-1; j_gene: TRBJ2-3; CDR3aa: CASSPGTSGGAGDTQYF; CDR3nt: TGCGCCAGCAGCCCAGGGACTAGCGGGGGGGCCGGGGATACGCAGTATTTT
d_gene: NA; abundance: NA; v_gene: TRBV5-1; j_gene: TRBJ2-1; CDR3aa: CASSLVQGNYNEQFF; CDR3nt: TGCGCCAGCAGCTTGGTCCAGGGGAACTACAATGAGCAGTTCTTC
d_gene: NA; abundance: few; v_gene: TRBV20-1; j_gene: TRBJ2-1; CDR3aa: CSASPPQGRYNEQFF; CDR3nt: TGCAGTGCTAGTCCCCCCCAGGGGCGATACAATGAGCAGTTCTTC
d_gene: NA; abundance: NA; v_gene: TRBV2; j_gene: TRBJ2-7; CDR3aa: CASSTQGISYEQYF; CDR3nt: TGTGCCAGCAGTACCCAGGGGATCTCCTACGAGCAGTACTTC
d_gene: NA; abundance: NA; v_gene: TRBV7-2; j_gene: TRBJ1-1; CDR3aa: CASSPPFWGGDTEAFF; CDR3nt: TGTGCCAGCAGCCCCCCCTTTTGGGGGGGGGACACTGAAGCTTTCTTT
d_gene: TRBD1; abundance: NA; v_gene: TRBV29-1; j_gene: TRBJ1-2; CDR3aa: CSVSGTEYGYTF; CDR3nt: TGCAGCGTTTCCGGGACAGAATATGGCTACACCTTC
d_gene: NA; abundance: NA; v_gene: TRBV19; j_gene: TRBJ1-3; CDR3aa: CASSNRARNTIYF; CDR3nt: TGTGCCAGTAGTAACAGGGCCCGCAACACCATATATTTT
d_gene: NA; abundance: NA; v_gene: TRBV27; j_gene: TRBJ2-1; CDR3aa: CASRRDPVAVSYNEQFF; CDR3nt: TGTGCCAGCAGGCGCGACCCCGTGGCGGTTTCCTACAATGAGCAGTTCTTC
d_gene: NA; abundance: NA; v_gene: TRBV10-1; j_gene: TRBJ2-1; CDR3aa: CASSFGPEGDEQFF; CDR3nt: TGCGCCAGCAGTTTCGGACCTGAAGGGGATGAGCAGTTCTTC
d_gene: TRBD1; abundance: NA; v_gene: TRBV10-2; j_gene: TRBJ2-1; CDR3aa: CATQDRGNEQFF; CDR3nt: TGCGCCACCCAGGACAGGGGTAATGAGCAGTTCTTC
d_gene: NA; abundance: NA; v_gene: TRBV10-2; j_gene: TRBJ1-5; CDR3aa: CASNPGGNQPQHF; CDR3nt: TGCGCCAGCAACCCAGGCGGCAATCAGCCCCAGCATTTT
d_gene: NA; abundance: NA; v_gene: TRBV28; j_gene: TRBJ1-1; CDR3aa: CASRRAGNTEAFF; CDR3nt: TGTGCCAGCAGGCGGGCCGGGAACACTGAAGCTTTCTTT
d_gene: TRBD2; abundance: NA; v_gene: TRBV14; j_gene: TRBJ2-2; CDR3aa: CASSQPGLAGGTGELFF; CDR3nt: TGTGCCAGCAGCCAACCGGGACTAGCGGGAGGTACCGGGGAGCTGTTTTTT
d_gene: TRBD2; abundance: NA; v_gene: TRBV30; j_gene: TRBJ2-3; CDR3aa: CAWSAPGLAGGSSTDTQYF; CDR3nt: TGTGCCTGGAGTGCCCCGGGACTAGCGGGGGGCTCTAGCACAGATACGCAGTATTTT
d_gene: NA; abundance: NA; v_gene: TRBV7-9; j_gene: TRBJ1-3; CDR3aa: CASAVGGGNTIYF; CDR3nt: TGTGCCAGCGCCGTCGGGGGGGGAAACACCATATATTTT
d_gene: TRBD1; abundance: NA; v_gene: TRBV2; j_gene: TRBJ1-1; CDR3aa: CASTRQGGGNTEAFF; CDR3nt: TGTGCCAGCACGCGACAGGGAGGAGGGAACACTGAAGCTTTCTTT